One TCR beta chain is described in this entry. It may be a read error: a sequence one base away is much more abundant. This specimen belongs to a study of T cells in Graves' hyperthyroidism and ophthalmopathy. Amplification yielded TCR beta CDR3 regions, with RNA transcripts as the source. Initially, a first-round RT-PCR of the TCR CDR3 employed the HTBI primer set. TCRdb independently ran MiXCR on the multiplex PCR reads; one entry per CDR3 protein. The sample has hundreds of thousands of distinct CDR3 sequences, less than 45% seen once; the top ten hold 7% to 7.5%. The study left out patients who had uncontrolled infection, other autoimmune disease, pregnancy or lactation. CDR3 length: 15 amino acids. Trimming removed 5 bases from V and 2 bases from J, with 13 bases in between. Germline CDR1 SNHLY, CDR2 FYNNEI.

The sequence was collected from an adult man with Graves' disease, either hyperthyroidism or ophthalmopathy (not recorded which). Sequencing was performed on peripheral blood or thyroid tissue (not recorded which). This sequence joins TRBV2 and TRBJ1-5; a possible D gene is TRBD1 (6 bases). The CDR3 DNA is TGTGCCAGCAGTTCCGGGGCAGGGGGCAATCAGCCCCAGCATTTT. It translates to CASSSGAGGNQPQHF.